Listed here are 6 T cell receptor beta chains from one sample, sequenced in a study of shared clonotypes between healthy human individuals. Clones were read by immunoSEQ multiplex PCR, and TCRdb kept only the in-frame ones, dropping some. This table has some 500,000 clones, less than 80% appearing once. Source material: PBMCs. The receptors come from a middle-aged woman in good health. Some clones in this sample may be carry-over from other donors' samples.

The V gene is TRBV2, the J gene TRBJ2-1, with 10 bases identical to TRBD2. CDR1 SNHLY and CDR2 FYNNEI come from the germline V gene. The ends lost 7 bases at V and 8 bases at J; junction bases unmatched: 8. This CDR3 is 14 amino acids long. Written as DNA, the CDR3 is TGTGCCAGCATTAGCGGGAGGACGTCAGATGAGCAGTTCTTC. Translation gives CASISGRTSDEQFF.

The chain couples TRBV19 to TRBJ2-2, with D uncertain. The CDR3 consists of 13 residues. The V end lost 9 bases, the J end lost 4 bases, and 12 bases lay between the germline ends. From germline, CDR1 is LNHDA and CDR2 SQIVND (reference sequence). The CDR3 here is CASSIQSTGELFF. The CDR3 coding sequence is TGTGCCAGCTCAATACAGAGCACCGGGGAGCTGTTTTTT.

V usage is TRBV7-6 and J usage is TRBJ2-7; TRBD2 aligns across 12 bases. Germline assignment: CDR1 SGHVS and CDR2 FNYEAQ. The CDR3 length is 16 residues. Trimming cost V 5 bases and J 4 bases; bases outside gene matches: 9. The CDR3 here is CASSPTTSGSLYEQYF. In DNA form, the CDR3 reads TGTGCCAGCAGCCCGACGACTAGCGGGAGTTTATACGAGCAGTACTTC.

This clone appeared a few times. V is TRBV6-6 and J is TRBJ1-5, with D unclear. Trimming shortened V by 6 bases and J by 6 bases, and 15 bases separated the two germline ends. In germline, CDR1 is MNHNY, CDR2 SVGAGI (reference sequence). The CDR3 totals 14 residues. The CDR3: CASSSHLQGQPQHF. CDR3 nucleotide sequence: TGTGCCAGCAGCTCCCACTTACAAGGTCAGCCCCAGCATTTT.

For the CDR3, the DNA is TGTGCCAGCTCACCAATGAGGGGTAGTGACAATCAGCCCCAGCATTTT. It translates to CASSPMRGSDNQPQHF. The rearrangement links TRBV18 to TRBJ1-5, with D maybe TRBD1 (5 bases). V gave up 2 bases and J gave up 3 bases, with 14 bases separating them. This CDR3 has 16 residues. Germline V gene sequence: CDR1 KGHSH, CDR2 LQKENI. Drawing the rest from reference TRBV18 and TRBJ1-5, the complete variable domain is NAGVMQNPRHLVRRRGQEARLRCSPMKGHSHVYWYRQLPEEGLKFMVYLQKENIIDESGMPKERFSAEFPKEGPSILRIQQVVRGDSAAYFCASSPMRGSDNQPQHFGDGTRLSIL.

The CDR3 here is CASRGASVNQETQYF. CDR3 nucleotide sequence: TGTGCCAGCAGAGGGGCTAGCGTAAACCAAGAGACCCAGTACTTC. The chain carries TRBV28 and TRBJ2-5, with D perhaps matching TRBD2 (6 bases). Germline V gene sequence: CDR1 MDHEN, CDR2 SYDVKM. The CDR3 contains 15 residues. The V and J ends lost 6 bases and 0 bases respectively, with 14 bases between them. The full variable domain, completed using reference TRBV28 and TRBJ2-5, is DVKVTQSSRYLVKRTGEKVFLECVQDMDHENMFWYRQDPGLGLRLIYFSYDVKMKEKGDIPEGYSVSREKKERFSLILESASTNQTSMYLCASRGASVNQETQYFGPGTRLLVL.